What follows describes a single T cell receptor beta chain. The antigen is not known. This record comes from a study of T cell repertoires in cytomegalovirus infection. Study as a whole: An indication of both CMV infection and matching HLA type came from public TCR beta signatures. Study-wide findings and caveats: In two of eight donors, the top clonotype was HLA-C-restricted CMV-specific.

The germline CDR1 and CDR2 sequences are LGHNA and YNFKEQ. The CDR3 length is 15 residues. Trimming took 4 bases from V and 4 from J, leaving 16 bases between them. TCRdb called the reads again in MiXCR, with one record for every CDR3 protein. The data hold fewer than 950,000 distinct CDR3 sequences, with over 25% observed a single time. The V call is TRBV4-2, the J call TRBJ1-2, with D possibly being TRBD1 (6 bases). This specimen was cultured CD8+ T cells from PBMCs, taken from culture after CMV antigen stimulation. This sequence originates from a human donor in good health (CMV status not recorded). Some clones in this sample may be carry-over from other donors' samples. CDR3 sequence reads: CASSPIGGASYGYTF. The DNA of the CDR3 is TGTGCCAGCAGCCCCATCGGGGGGGCGTCCTATGGCTACACCTTC.